This T cell receptor (beta chain) was sequenced during a study of shared clonotypes between healthy human individuals. Sorted-subset replicate PCR reactions were performed with around 200 ng DNA, corresponding to some 32,000 T cell genomes. Some clones are missing from TCRdb's copy, which holds only in-frame ones; the method was immunoSEQ multiplex PCR. The sample contains about 2,200,000 clones, about 92% of which appear only once. The study, taken as a whole, reports: Larger estimated richness was generally seen in naive subsets than in memory subsets.

This clone was seen only a few times. Its cognate antigen is unknown. Other DNA sequences within the sample encode an identical CDR3. V was shortened by 0 bases and J by 4 bases, with 4 bases between the two germline ends. Germline values: CDR1 SGDLS, CDR2 YYNGEE. The length of the CDR3 is 13 residues. CD8 cells regarded as naive lacked CD45RO, were positively chosen for CCR7, and omitted terminally differentiated effector memory CD45RA+ cells. Healthy and HIV-negative, the adult donors had no recent acute infections or vaccinations. Sequenced: naive CD8+ T cells from PBMCs. This rearrangement joins TRBV9 to TRBJ2-2; D not certain. This TCR derives from a man aged 18 to 29 in good health. Some clones in this sample may be carry-over from other donors' samples. CDR3 sequence: CASSVASTGELFF. The CDR3 DNA reads TGTGCCAGCAGCGTAGCCAGCACCGGGGAGCTGTTTTTT.